This paragraph covers one TCR beta chain sequence. Trimming removed 0 bases at V and 8 bases at J, with 14 bases between. From germline, CDR1 is SGDLS and CDR2 YYNGEE. The CDR3 is made up of 15 amino acids. Per the study methods: It was from reference gene primer amplification that nucleated cell counts were estimated. Sequenced by immunoSEQ multiplex PCR; TCRdb stores in-frame clones only, minus some. From that table come the V and J calls and clone size; the DNA was used to work out D and trimming. The profile shows 200,000 to 300,000 clones, 70% to 90% of them singletons. Patients of the Seattle cohort, enrolled during active infection, were followed longitudinally. This sample was included in a study of blood T cell repertoires in COVID-19. Across the study: The samples span acute and convalescent COVID-19 from the United States, Italy and Spain. From T cells, B-cell-depleted T cells, or PBMCs came the material, which was cDNA or gDNA.

The rearrangement joins TRBV9 to TRBJ1-4, with D uncertain. Sequenced: peripheral blood. The TCR comes from a woman aged 55-70 years with COVID-19, enrolled during active disease. DNA for the CDR3: TGTGCCAGCAGCGTAGACGTGGGAGTGGGGGAAAAACTGTTTTTT. Translated: CASSVDVGVGEKLFF.